The clone carrying this T cell receptor beta chain was counted ten times or more. This entry comes from a study of neurological immune-mediated disorders. MiXCR was run by TCRdb on the 5' RACE reads, yielding one entry per CDR3 protein. Among around 44,000 distinct CDR3 sequences listed, approximately 2.4% were seen once. Per the germline V gene, CDR1 is SEHNR and CDR2 is FQNEAQ (reference sequence). The CDR3 spans 12 residues. The V end was cut by 5 bases, the J end by 10 bases, with 12 bases between. V is TRBV7-9 and J is TRBJ2-1, with no clear D. The receptor was derived from a man aged 25-40 years with multiple sclerosis. What was sequenced was PBMCs. CDR3 DNA: TGTGCCAGCAGCCCCGCTTTGAGGGAGCAGTTCTTC. This translates into CASSPALREQFF.